The sequence of this TCR beta chain was determined in a study of T cells in Graves' hyperthyroidism and ophthalmopathy. Amplified TCR beta CDR3 regions came from RNA transcripts. TCR CDR3 regions were first amplified by RT-PCR with HTBI primers. In TCRdb, the multiplex PCR reads were re-called with MiXCR into one record per CDR3 protein. Here the sample spans some 720,000 distinct CDR3 sequences, about a sixth being singletons. Looked up from germline, CDR1 is SGHKS and CDR2 is YYEKEE (reference sequence). This CDR3 comprises 13 residues. The junction had 4 bases not matched to a gene; V was cut back by 4 bases and J by 6 bases.

Sequenced: blood. This chain joins TRBV5-5 and TRBJ1-2, with TRBD1 identical over 9 bases. This clonotype was sampled from a man aged 18 to 35 with Graves' hyperthyroidism. The CDR3 spells CASSDGTGNGYTF. The CDR3 region has the DNA TGTGCCAGCAGCGACGGGACAGGGAATGGCTACACCTTC. Together with reference TRBV5-5 and TRBJ1-2, the CDR3 gives the full variable domain: DAGVTQSPTHLIKTRGQQVTLRCSPISGHKSVSWYQQVLGQGPQFIFQYYEKEERGRGNFPDRFSARQFPNYSSELNVNALLLGDSALYLCASSDGTGNGYTFGSGTRLTVV.